The 19 T cell receptor beta chains below come from one sample, sequenced in a study of cytomegalovirus exposure and HLA in healthy donors. Amplification used 60 Vbeta primers and 13 Jbeta primers. Only in-frame clones appear in the TCRdb table, and some are missing; sequencing was by immunoSEQ multiplex PCR. The profile shows more than 150,000 clones, less than 85% of them singletons. Sample: PBMCs. The receptor source for this set is a woman between 45 and 60 years old in good health and CMV-seropositive.

V is TRBV11-2 and J is TRBJ2-2, with 12 bases that match TRBD2. The V gene's germline CDR1 is SGHAT and CDR2 FQNNGV. The V segment lost 5 bases and the J segment 0 bases; nucleotides outside the gene matches: 10. This CDR3 spans 19 amino acids. The CDR3 loop reads CASSARLAGELANTGELFF. Written as DNA, the CDR3 is TGTGCCAGCAGCGCTCGACTAGCGGGGGAACTCGCGAACACCGGGGAGCTGTTTTTT.

V usage is TRBV19 and J usage is TRBJ2-1; D is uncertain. Trimming cost V 3 bases and J 9 bases, with 9 bases left between them. Germline CDR1 LNHDA, CDR2 SQIVND (reference sequence). The CDR3 is 12 amino acids. The CDR3: CASSIGSAEQFF. Here the CDR3 DNA reads TGTGCCAGTAGTATCGGGTCCGCTGAGCAGTTCTTC.

J is TRBJ1-5 and V is TRBV6-6; TRBD1 matches at 7 bases. J lost 3 bases, V lost 6 bases, and 8 bases had no gene match. The CDR3 totals 15 residues. CDR1 MNHNY and CDR2 SVGAGI come from the germline V gene (reference sequence). CDR3 in DNA: TGTGCCAGCAGACGGCTTGGACAGGACAATCAGCCCCAGCATTTT. This sequence encodes CASRRLGQDNQPQHF.

This clone has just one count. The V gene is TRBV27, the J gene TRBJ2-7; D is possibly TRBD2 (6 bases). Germline V gives CDR1 MNHEY, CDR2 SMNVEV (reference sequence). The CDR3 has 16 amino acids. V shed 0 bases and J shed 3 bases, with 15 bases lying between them. The CDR3 coding sequence is TGTGCCAGCAGTTTATCGGGCGGGGAAAAAGACTACGAGCAGTACTTC. This codes for CASSLSGGEKDYEQYF.

The chain employs TRBV19 and TRBJ2-1, with 8 bases identical to TRBD2. The length of the CDR3 is 17 residues. V lost 0 bases and J lost 4; bases outside the gene matches: 8. Germline-derived CDR1 and CDR2 are LNHDA and SQIVND (reference sequence). CDR3: CASSIDRLSGGYNEQFF. DNA for the CDR3: TGTGCCAGTAGTATAGATAGGCTCAGCGGGGGTTACAATGAGCAGTTCTTC.

The V call is TRBV19, the J call TRBJ2-3; TRBD1 might be the D (5 bases). CDR3 length: 13 residues. V dropped 5 bases and J dropped 0 bases, with 6 bases sitting between them. Germline values: CDR1 LNHDA, CDR2 SQIVND (reference sequence). The CDR3 protein is CASSGASTDTQYF. CDR3 bases: TGTGCCAGTAGTGGGGCTAGCACAGATACGCAGTATTTT. The full variable domain, with the rest looked up from reference TRBV19 and TRBJ2-3, is DGGITQSPKYLFRKEGQNVTLSCEQNLNHDAMYWYRQDPGQGLRLIYYSQIVNDFQKGDIAEGYSVSREKKESFPLTVTSAQKNPTAFYLCASSGASTDTQYFGPGTRLTVL.

The rearrangement uses TRBV6-1 and TRBJ1-6; D is unresolved. V was pared by 6 bases and J by 13 bases, with 16 bases between. CDR3 length: 13 residues. Looked up from germline, CDR1 is MNHNS and CDR2 is SASEGT. As DNA, the CDR3 is TGTGCCAGCAGGCTCCAGCTAGCGAGTCCCCTCCACTTT. Protein product: CASRLQLASPLHF.

This clone has only one observation. The CDR3 is CASSVSGSSGNTIYF. Here the CDR3 DNA reads TGTGCCAGCAGTGTGAGCGGGAGCTCTGGAAACACCATATATTTT. The chain couples TRBV6-1 to TRBJ1-3; no reliable D call. Germline V gene lookup returns CDR1 MNHNS and CDR2 SASEGT. V was pared by 4 bases and J by 0 bases, with 10 bases between. The CDR3 length is 15 residues.

J is TRBJ1-3 and V is TRBV7-2, with TRBD1 as a possible D gene (6 bases). The V end was cut by 6 bases, the J end by 0 bases, with 12 bases between. This CDR3 is built from 15 residues. CDR1 is SGHTA, CDR2 FQGNSA, per germline. This CDR3 is CASSQGPTSGNTIYF. For the CDR3, the DNA is TGTGCCAGCAGTCAGGGGCCGACCTCTGGAAACACCATATATTTT. The variable domain in full, completed from reference TRBV7-2 and TRBJ1-3, reads GAGVSQSPSNKVTEKGKDVELRCDPISGHTALYWYRQSLGQGLEFLIYFQGNSAPDKSGLPSDRFSAERTGGSVSTLTIQRTQQEDSAVYLCASSQGPTSGNTIYFGEGSWLTVV.

On this clone itself: A single base separates this from a much larger clone, so it may be a read error. The chain is built from TRBV7-9 and TRBJ2-7; 8 bases are shared with TRBD1. After removal of 1 base from V and 1 base from J, the junction contained 0 bases not matched to a gene. CDR1 is SEHNR and CDR2 is FQNEAQ in the germline V gene (reference sequence). This CDR3 spans 14 amino acids. This CDR3 is CASSLGTGSYEQYF. CDR3 DNA: TGTGCCAGCAGCTTAGGGACAGGGTCCTACGAGCAGTACTTC.

This chain links TRBV2 with TRBJ1-4; 9 bases line up with TRBD1. With V trimmed by 6 bases and J by 7 bases, 12 bases remained unmatched. Germline V gene lookup returns CDR1 SNHLY and CDR2 FYNNEI. This CDR3 is 16 amino acids long. CDR3 sequence (DNA): TGTGCCAGCAGCGGACAGGGGATCCGTAATGGTGAAAAACTGTTTTTT. Residues: CASSGQGIRNGEKLFF. The full variable domain, its missing parts supplied by reference TRBV2 and TRBJ1-4, is EPEVTQTPSHQVTQMGQEVILRCVPISNHLYFYWYRQILGQKVEFLVSFYNNEISEKSEIFDDQFSVERPDGSNFTLKIRSTKLEDSAMYFCASSGQGIRNGEKLFFGSGTQLSVL.

CDR3: CASGWGTTSTDTQYF. As DNA, the CDR3 is TGTGCTAGTGGTTGGGGGACTACTAGCACAGATACGCAGTATTTT. The V gene is TRBV12-5, the J gene TRBJ2-3; 7 nucleotides agree with TRBD2. From germline, CDR1 is LGHNT and CDR2 FRNRAP. This CDR3 is built from 15 residues. With 4 bases clipped from V and 0 bases from J, the junction kept 4 bases outside the gene matches. Filled out from reference TRBV12-5 and TRBJ2-3, the complete variable domain reads DARVTQTPRHKVTEMGQEVTMRCQPILGHNTVFWYRQTMMQGLELLAYFRNRAPLDDSGMPKDRFSAEMPDATLATLKIQPSEPRDSAVYFCASGWGTTSTDTQYFGPGTRLTVL.

V gene TRBV19 combines with J gene TRBJ2-7, with 8 bases identical to TRBD1. Germline-derived CDR1 and CDR2 are LNHDA and SQIVND (reference sequence). The V and J ends lost 3 bases and 6 bases, in that order; junction bases with no gene match: 16. The CDR3 runs 17 residues. CDR3 sequence: CASSISTGTGFLGEQYF. The CDR3 nucleotides are TGTGCCAGTAGTATTTCAACCGGGACAGGTTTCTTGGGCGAGCAGTACTTC.

This sequence joins TRBV4-2 and TRBJ2-7; TRBD2 matches at 10 bases. This CDR3 spans 15 amino acids. V dropped 4 bases and J dropped 2; count of bases not matched to a gene: 5. Germline lookup yields CDR1 LGHNA and CDR2 YNFKEQ. CDR3 protein: CASSPEAGGAYEQYF. The CDR3 bases are TGTGCCAGCAGCCCTGAAGCGGGGGGGGCCTACGAGCAGTACTTC.

The chain carries TRBV7-6 and TRBJ2-1, with 11 nucleotides matching TRBD2. Germline assignment: CDR1 SGHVS and CDR2 FNYEAQ. There are 17 residues in the CDR3. V was pared by 0 bases and J by 1 base, with 2 bases of the junction left unmatched. CDR3 DNA: TGTGCCAGCAGCTTAGCGGGGACTAGCGGATCCTACAATGAGCAGTTCTTC. Its protein product is CASSLAGTSGSYNEQFF.

The V and J genes are TRBV7-2 and TRBJ2-7, with TRBD2 as a possible D gene (5 bases). The V end was cut by 5 bases, the J end by 6 bases, with 14 bases between. The CDR3 is 13 amino acids. Germline CDR1 and CDR2: SGHTA and FQGNSA. The CDR3 nucleotides read TGTGCCAGCAGCCAACTAGTCGCGGCCGAGCAGTACTTC. It yields the protein CASSQLVAAEQYF.

J is TRBJ1-3 and V is TRBV5-1, with D perhaps TRBD1 (5 bases). CDR1 is SGHRS and CDR2 is YFSETQ in the germline V gene. V lost 0 bases and J lost 2, with 9 bases in between. The CDR3 is 15 amino acids. DNA of the CDR3: TGCGCCAGCAGCTTGGGGGGCCTTGCTGGAAACACCATATATTTT. Translating it yields CASSLGGLAGNTIYF.

In DNA, the CDR3 is TGTGCCAGCAGCTTAGAGGGTTGGGGACTAGCTGGGGATGAGCAGTTCTTC. This gives the protein CASSLEGWGLAGDEQFF. This chain uses TRBV7-2 with TRBJ2-1, with 9 nucleotides matching TRBD2. Germline V lookup: CDR1 SGHTA, CDR2 FQGNSA. The CDR3 is 17 residues long. Germline trimming cut 1 base from V and 8 bases from J; bases unmatched to any gene: 12.

The chain has TRBV25-1 and TRBJ1-1; possibly TRBD1 for D (5 bases). The CDR3 sequence is 12 residues long. Trimming pared 6 bases from V and 3 bases from J, leaving 8 bases between. The germline V gene encodes CDR1 MGHDK and CDR2 SYGVNS. CDR3 sequence (DNA): TGTGCCAGCAGGGGGGGATACACTGAAGCTTTCTTT. It translates to CASRGGYTEAFF.